Sequencing of this T cell receptor (beta chain) was carried out in a study of control samples from healthy donors and cancer patients. The data were produced by immunoSEQ multiplex PCR, yet TCRdb's version contains in-frame clones alone and is incomplete. The sample carries 90,000 to 100,000 clones, over 60% recorded once. The J segment lost 4 bases and the V segment lost 5 bases, leaving 5 bases of the junction unmatched. The germline V gene has CDR1 LNHDA and CDR2 SQIVND (reference sequence). There are 14 residues in the CDR3. The V gene is TRBV19, the J gene TRBJ1-1; TRBD1 matches 9 bases. This receptor was obtained from a woman in her 30s in good health. Sequences were obtained from blood. In nucleotides, the CDR3 is TGTGCCAGTAGTCCGGGGACAGGGCGCACTGAAGCTTTCTTT. Residues: CASSPGTGRTEAFF.